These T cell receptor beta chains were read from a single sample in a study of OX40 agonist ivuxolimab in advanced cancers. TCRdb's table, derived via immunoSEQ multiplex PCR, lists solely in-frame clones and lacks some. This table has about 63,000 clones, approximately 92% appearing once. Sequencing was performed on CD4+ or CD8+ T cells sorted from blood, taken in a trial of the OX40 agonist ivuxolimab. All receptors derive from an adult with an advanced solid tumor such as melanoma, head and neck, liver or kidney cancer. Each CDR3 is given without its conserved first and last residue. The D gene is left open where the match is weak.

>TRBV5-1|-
ASSYDPRSTDTQY
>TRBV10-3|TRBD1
AISFGTGPYEQY
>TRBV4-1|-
ASSQTQLHGYT
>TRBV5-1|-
ASRQDSGAF
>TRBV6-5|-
ASRYSRGVTYEQY
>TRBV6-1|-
ASSEEGLAPYNEQF
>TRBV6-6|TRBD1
ASSYSGGQSNSPLH
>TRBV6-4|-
ASRGRGEAF
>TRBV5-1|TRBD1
ASSQGQTYGYT
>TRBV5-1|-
ASSLGALYNEQF
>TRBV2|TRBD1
ASTRTGGLARGYNEQF
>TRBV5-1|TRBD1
ASSLTRGQGF
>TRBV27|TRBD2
ASSLYGGEGEQF
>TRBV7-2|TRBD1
ASSNYRGLRETQY
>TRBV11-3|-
ASSSQGSEQY
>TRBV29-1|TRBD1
SAGTGLYTGELF
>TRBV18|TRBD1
ASSRQGAAYEQY
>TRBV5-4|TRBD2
ASSPGLAGDLEAQY
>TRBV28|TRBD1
ASSRQGNTYEQY
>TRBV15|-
ATSIETYQPQH
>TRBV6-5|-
ASSSVYRVRGQGYT
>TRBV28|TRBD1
ASSTTGGAYEQY
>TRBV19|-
ASSRDRSFYNQPQH
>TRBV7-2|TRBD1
ASSLHSGTGDYNEQF
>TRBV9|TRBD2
ASSVSGLAGNTQY
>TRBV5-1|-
ASGGTDQETQY
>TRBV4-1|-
ASSQATGSGQPQH
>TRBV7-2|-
ASSLGRGQKGLDTEAF
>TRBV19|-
ASSIRAEVNTEAF
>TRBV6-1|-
ASSERQVNTEAF
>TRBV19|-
ASSQRDQPQH
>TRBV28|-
ASSLPDRSTQY
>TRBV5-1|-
ASSLRDSTDTQY
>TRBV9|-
ASSPDGYEQY
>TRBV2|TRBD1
ASSEAPVGTGKDEQY
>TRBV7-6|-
ASILRGTYEQY
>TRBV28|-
AGGTRGTGELF
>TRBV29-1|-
SVVISTDTQY
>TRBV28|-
ASRGAGEGYGYT
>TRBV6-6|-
ASRSGVGRGTQY
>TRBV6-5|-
ASSYLGREEQY
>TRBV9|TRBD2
ASSPHPTSAYEQY
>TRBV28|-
ASSLSGYEQY
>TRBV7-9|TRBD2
ASSSGTSGPPRSYNEQF
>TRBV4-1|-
ASSLFRPGNYGYT
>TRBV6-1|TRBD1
ASSGQGFNEQY